One sample yielded the 17 T cell receptor beta chains listed below, sequenced in a study of CD8 T cells in ankylosing spondylitis. Their specific antigens are unknown. Study-level findings and limits: Ankylosing spondylitis blood appeared to be characterized by a TCR beta motif of fewer than ten highly homologous variants.

In TCRdb, the 5' RACE reads were re-called with MiXCR into one record per CDR3 protein. Of approximately 440,000 distinct CDR3 sequences in the sample, approximately 17% are singletons; the top ten hold just over 1%. What was sequenced was blood, either unsorted or a sorted T cell fraction (not recorded which). These receptors all come from a male donor with ankylosing spondylitis.

This clonotype was found many times. V and J are TRBV11-2 and TRBJ2-3; 8 positions match TRBD1. Germline CDR1 reads SGHAT; CDR2 reads FQNNGV. The CDR3 is made up of 13 amino acids. V was pared by 6 bases and J by 14 bases, with 13 bases of the junction left unmatched. CDR3 coding DNA: TGTGCCAGCAGGGGACAGCAGGGGGCTCCCTGGTATTTT. It encodes CASRGQQGAPWYF.

There are a few counts of this clonotype. The chain links TRBV12-3 or TRBV12-4 to TRBJ2-2, with D possibly being TRBD1 (6 bases). V gave up 6 bases and J gave up 7 bases, with 18 bases separating them. CDR3 length: 15 residues. The CDR3 sequence: CASRDRDTFLGELFF. The CDR3 DNA reads TGTGCCAGCAGAGACCGGGACACCTTCCTCGGGGAGCTGTTTTTT.

On this clonotype: With a much larger clone just one base away, this may be a read error. The chain couples TRBV11-2 to TRBJ2-2; D unresolved. The V gene lost 2 bases and the J gene lost 6 bases, with 7 bases spanning the gap. This CDR3 comprises 13 residues. In germline, CDR1 is SGHAT, CDR2 FQNNGV. CDR3 in DNA: TGTGCCAGCAGCTTAAACCAGGCCGGGGAGCTGTTTTTT. Protein sequence: CASSLNQAGELFF.

Concerning this clonotype: At one end, the junction sequence differs from germline, possibly due to a read error. The chain is built from TRBV30 and TRBJ1-2, with 7 nucleotides matching TRBD1. Germline-derived CDR1 and CDR2 are GTSNPN and SVGIG (reference sequence). This CDR3 is built from 12 residues. DNA of the CDR3: TGTGCCTGGTGCCCGGGACAGCGGGGCTGCACCTTC. Encoded protein: CAWCPGQRGCTF.

The sample holds a few counts of this clonotype. The CDR3 sequence is CASSSRGGLNNYGYTF. Written as DNA, the CDR3 is TGTGCCAGCAGTTCCCGGGGAGGGTTAAATAACTATGGCTACACCTTC. The V and J genes are TRBV27 and TRBJ1-2, with D hard to call. Per germline, CDR1 MNHEY and CDR2 SMNVEV (reference sequence). The CDR3 contains 16 residues. V was trimmed by 4 bases and J by 1 base, leaving 16 bases between them.

V usage is TRBV30 and J usage is TRBJ2-4, with 9 bases fitting TRBD2. The junction had 10 bases not matched to a gene; V was cut back by 3 bases and J by 7 bases. The length of the CDR3 is 15 residues. Germline V lookup: CDR1 GTSNPN, CDR2 SVGIG (reference sequence). CDR3 residues: CAWSAYAGGVNIQYF. In DNA form, the CDR3 reads TGTGCCTGGAGCGCCTACGCGGGAGGGGTGAACATTCAGTACTTC.

About this clonotype itself: The junction and the germline gene differ at one end; a read error may be behind it. This chain links TRBV6-1 with TRBJ2-7, with a tentative D call TRBD2 (5 bases). This CDR3 spans 14 amino acids. CDR1 and CDR2 from the germline V gene are MNHNS and SASEGT. DNA for the CDR3: TGTGCCAGCTTGGACGGCGGAGGTGTCTACGAGCAGTATTTC. Protein sequence: CASLDGGGVYEQYF.

This chain uses TRBV20-1 with TRBJ1-2, with no clear D. Germline CDR1 reads DFQATT; CDR2 reads SNEGSKA (reference sequence). V lost 6 bases and J lost 1, with 15 bases in between. CDR3 size: 14 residues. The CDR3 loop reads CSANPWTFNYGYTF. In nucleotides, the CDR3 is TGCAGTGCCAACCCTTGGACTTTTAACTATGGCTACACCTTC.

A few counts support this clonotype. The gene calls are TRBV20-1 and TRBJ2-2; the D gene could be TRBD1 or TRBD2 (5 bases each). Germline CDR1 is DFQATT and CDR2 is SNEGSKA (reference sequence). The CDR3 loop spans 14 amino acids. The V end was cut by 6 bases, the J end by 3 bases, with 14 bases between. In DNA, the CDR3 is TGCAGTGCCGCTTTACCGGGACACACCGGGGAGCTGTTTTTT. It is translated as CSAALPGHTGELFF.

In this sample, this clonotype turned up a few times. V and J are TRBV29-1 and TRBJ2-3; 7 nucleotides match TRBD1. Germline V gives CDR1 SQVTM, CDR2 ANQGSEA. The CDR3 is 13 amino acids. V shed 4 bases, J shed 2 bases, and the junction held 3 bases outside the gene matches. The CDR3 loop reads CSVVGQITDTQYF. CDR3 coding DNA: TGCAGCGTTGTGGGACAGATCACAGATACGCAGTATTTT.

The chain employs TRBV4-1 and TRBJ1-1, with D unresolved. CDR1 is MGHRA and CDR2 is YSYEKL in the germline V gene. The CDR3 covers 19 residues. Trimming cost V 1 base and J 0 bases, with 21 bases left between them. CDR3 sequence: CASSQGPGGTFPMNTEAFF. The CDR3 nucleotides read TGCGCCAGCAGCCAAGGCCCCGGCGGTACCTTCCCGATGAACACTGAAGCTTTCTTT.

This clonotype was detected ten times or more. The chain recombines TRBV6-1 with TRBJ1-2; D unclear. V was cut by 1 base and J by 6 bases, with 9 bases left in between. Germline CDR1 MNHNS, CDR2 SASEGT. The CDR3 loop spans 13 amino acids. The chain's CDR3 is CASSEGSRDGYTF. CDR3 in DNA: TGTGCCAGCAGTGAAGGATCACGAGATGGCTACACCTTC.

This sequence joins TRBV13 and TRBJ1-1; D gene unclear. V shed 0 bases and J shed 4 bases, with 3 bases lying between them. Germline V gene lookup returns CDR1 PRHDT and CDR2 FYEKMQ (reference sequence). The CDR3 totals 12 residues. CDR3 protein: CASSLGLTEAFF. In DNA, the CDR3 is TGTGCCAGCAGCTTAGGACTCACTGAAGCTTTCTTT.

There are a few counts of this clonotype. The chain uses TRBV10-2 and TRBJ1-2; D is uncertain. In germline, CDR1 is WSHSY, CDR2 SAAADI. The CDR3 spans 14 residues. Trimming stripped 3 bases from V and 4 bases from J, with 12 bases between. As DNA, the CDR3 is TGCGCCAGCAGTGATCGGAACAGCATCTATGGCTACACCTTC. Its translation is CASSDRNSIYGYTF.

The chain employs TRBV6-2 or TRBV6-3 and TRBJ2-1, with TRBD2 matching over 9 bases. This CDR3 has 15 residues. The V gene's germline CDR1 is MNHEY and CDR2 SVGEGT. With V trimmed by 7 bases and J by 3 bases, 7 bases remained unmatched. CDR3 residues: CASTSPSGVYNEQFF. As DNA, the CDR3 is TGTGCCAGCACTTCCCCTAGCGGGGTCTACAATGAGCAGTTCTTC.

Of note for this clonotype: The junction departs from germline at one end; a sequencing error may be responsible. This chain links TRBV7-7 with TRBJ2-7, with 7 bases aligning to TRBD1. Germline V gives CDR1 SSHAT, CDR2 FNYEAQ (reference sequence). The CDR3 is made up of 14 amino acids. The CDR3: CASSLDDRAYEQYF. CDR3 nucleotide sequence: TGTGCTAGCAGCTTAGATGACAGGGCCTACGAGCAGTACTTC.

This clonotype was seen repeatedly, ten times or more. This sequence joins TRBV4-1 and TRBJ1-1, with D tentatively TRBD1 (5 bases). In germline, CDR1 is MGHRA, CDR2 YSYEKL. V was clipped by 0 bases and J by 1 base, with 9 bases between them. The CDR3 runs to 15 residues. The DNA for the CDR3 is TGCGCCAGCAGCCAAGATGGGGGTCCGAACACTGAAGCTTTCTTT. Translating gives CASSQDGGPNTEAFF.